The rows below give T cell receptor beta chains drawn from one sample of a study of post-analysis software for immune sequencing data. Each CDR3 protein gets one entry after TCRdb re-called the PCR reads with MiXCR. The sample includes approximately 440,000 distinct CDR3 sequences, 45% seen only once; the top ten take 12%. The sample comprised blood. These TCRs come from a girl aged 5-17 years with multiple sclerosis. Both conserved end residues are part of each CDR3. A D gene is named only where the DNA matches it firmly. For some rows the clone size is stated as once, few or many, or as a class when expanded; others skip it.

abundance,j_gene,v_gene,d_gene,CDR3nt,CDR3aa
NA,TRBJ2-3,TRBV20-1,TRBD2,TGCAGTGCTAGGCCGGGGGGTACTAGCACAGATACGCAGTATTTT,CSARPGGTSTDTQYF
few,TRBJ2-3,TRBV6-4,NA,TGTGCCAGCAGTGACGGGAGCACAGATACGCAGTATTTT,CASSDGSTDTQYF
NA,TRBJ2-7,TRBV7-9,NA,TGTGCCAGCAGCTCCGAAGGGTTCGGCGAGCAGTACTTC,CASSSEGFGEQYF
few,TRBJ1-2,TRBV5-1,NA,TGCGCCAGCAGCTTGGGGACCACAGGGATGGGTGGCTACACCTTC,CASSLGTTGMGGYTF
few,TRBJ2-7,TRBV29-1,NA,TGCAGCGTTTTTAAGCCCGGGGCCTACGAGCAGTACTTC,CSVFKPGAYEQYF
NA,TRBJ2-3,TRBV29-1,NA,TGCAGCGTTGAGAGCGGCACAGATACGCAGTATTTT,CSVESGTDTQYF
NA,TRBJ2-7,TRBV5-1,NA,TGCGCCAGCAGCTTGAGTACAGACACCTACGAGCAGTACTTC,CASSLSTDTYEQYF
NA,TRBJ2-2,TRBV5-1,TRBD1,TGCGCCAGCTTTGACCGGGACAGTAACACCGGGGAGCTGTTTTTT,CASFDRDSNTGELFF
few,TRBJ1-4,TRBV29-1,TRBD1,TGCAGCGCTAGGACAGGGGGTGAAAAACTGTTTTTT,CSARTGGEKLFF
NA,TRBJ1-5,TRBV18,NA,TGTGCCAGCTCACCAGGCGTGAATGGTGGGAGCAATCAGCCCCAGCATTTT,CASSPGVNGGSNQPQHF
NA,TRBJ2-7,TRBV29-1,TRBD2,TGCAGCGTTGTCCTAGCGGGAACCTACGAGCAGTACTTC,CSVVLAGTYEQYF
few,TRBJ1-5,TRBV20-1,TRBD1,TGCAGTGCCCCCGGGACAGTCAATCAGCCCCAGCATTTT,CSAPGTVNQPQHF
NA,TRBJ1-2,TRBV3-1,NA,TGTGCCAGCAGCCAGGCCGGTGCGGTCGTCGGCTACACCTTC,CASSQAGAVVGYTF